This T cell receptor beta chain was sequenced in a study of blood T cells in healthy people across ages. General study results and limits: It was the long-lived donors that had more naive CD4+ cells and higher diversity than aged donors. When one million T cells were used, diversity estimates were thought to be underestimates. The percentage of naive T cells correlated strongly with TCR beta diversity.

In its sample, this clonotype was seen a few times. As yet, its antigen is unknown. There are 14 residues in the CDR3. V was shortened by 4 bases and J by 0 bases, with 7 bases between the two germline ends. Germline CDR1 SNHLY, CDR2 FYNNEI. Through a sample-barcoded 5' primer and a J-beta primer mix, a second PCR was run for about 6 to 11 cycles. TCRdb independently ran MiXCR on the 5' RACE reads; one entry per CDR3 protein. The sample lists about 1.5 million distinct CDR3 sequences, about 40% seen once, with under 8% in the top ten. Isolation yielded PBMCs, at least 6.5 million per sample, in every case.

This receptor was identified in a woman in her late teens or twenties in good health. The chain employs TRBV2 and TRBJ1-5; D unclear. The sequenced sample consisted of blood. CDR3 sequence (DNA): TGTGCCAGCAGTGGAGAGAATAGCAATCAGCCCCAGCATTTT. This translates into CASSGENSNQPQHF.